This T cell receptor beta chain was sequenced during a study of T cell responses to AZD1222 COVID-19 vaccine. Study conclusions and caveats: White British ancestry dominated among donors, who included more females, and clonal diversity was possibly underestimated.

Sequenced by immunoSEQ multiplex PCR; TCRdb stores in-frame clones only, minus some. The data contain 65,000 to 80,000 clones, more than 75% of them seen just once; the ten biggest clones take up around 5.1%. Germline values: CDR1 SGHTA, CDR2 FQGNSA. Trimming took off 3 bases at V and 4 bases at J, with 9 bases between the two ends. The CDR3 is made up of 13 amino acids. Remarks on this clone: Its target is unknown.

This chain joins TRBV7-2 and TRBJ1-2; no reliable D call. The receptor's source is an adult who received the MenACWY meningococcal vaccine as a control. The material was peripheral blood, obtained 28 days after the second dose of the MenACWY control vaccine. In nucleotides, the CDR3 is TGTGCCAGCAGCTTTGAAGGGATCTATGGCTACACCTTC. This sequence encodes CASSFEGIYGYTF.